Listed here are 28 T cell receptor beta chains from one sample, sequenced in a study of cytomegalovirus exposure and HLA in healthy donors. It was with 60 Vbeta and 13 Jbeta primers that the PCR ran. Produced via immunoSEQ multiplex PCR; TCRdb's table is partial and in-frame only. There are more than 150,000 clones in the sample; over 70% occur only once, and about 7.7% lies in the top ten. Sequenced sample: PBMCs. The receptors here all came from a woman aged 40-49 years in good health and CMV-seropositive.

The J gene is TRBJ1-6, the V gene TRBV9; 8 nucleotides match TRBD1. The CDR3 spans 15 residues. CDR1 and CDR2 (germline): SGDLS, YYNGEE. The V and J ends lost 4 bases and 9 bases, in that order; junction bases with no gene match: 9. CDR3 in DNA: TGTGCCAGCAGCCTCGATGGGACAGGTCTTTCACCCCTCCACTTT. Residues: CASSLDGTGLSPLHF.

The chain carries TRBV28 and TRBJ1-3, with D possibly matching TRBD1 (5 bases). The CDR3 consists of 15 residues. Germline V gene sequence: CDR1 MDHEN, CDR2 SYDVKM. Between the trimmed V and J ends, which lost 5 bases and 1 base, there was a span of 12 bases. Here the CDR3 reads CASSPRGISGNTIYF. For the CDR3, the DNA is TGTGCCAGCAGTCCCCGGGGGATATCTGGAAACACCATATATTTT.

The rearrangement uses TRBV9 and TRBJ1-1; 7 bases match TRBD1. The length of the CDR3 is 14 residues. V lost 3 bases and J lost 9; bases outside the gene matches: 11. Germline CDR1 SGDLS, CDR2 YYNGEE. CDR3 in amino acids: CASSGGQTLGKAFF. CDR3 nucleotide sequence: TGTGCCAGCAGCGGGGGACAGACCCTAGGAAAAGCTTTCTTT.

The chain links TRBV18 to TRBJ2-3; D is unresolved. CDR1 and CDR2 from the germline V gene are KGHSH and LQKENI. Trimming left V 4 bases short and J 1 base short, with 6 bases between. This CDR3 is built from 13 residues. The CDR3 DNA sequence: TGTGCCAGCTCACGAATAGGCACAGATACGCAGTATTTT. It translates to CASSRIGTDTQYF.

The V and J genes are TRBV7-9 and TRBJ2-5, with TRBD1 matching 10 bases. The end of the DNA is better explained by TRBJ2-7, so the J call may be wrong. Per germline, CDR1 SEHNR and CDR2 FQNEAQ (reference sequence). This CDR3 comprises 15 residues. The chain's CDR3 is CASSRTGGAFYEQYF. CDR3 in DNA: TGTGCCAGCAGCCGGACAGGGGGGGCCTTCTACGAGCAGTACTTC.

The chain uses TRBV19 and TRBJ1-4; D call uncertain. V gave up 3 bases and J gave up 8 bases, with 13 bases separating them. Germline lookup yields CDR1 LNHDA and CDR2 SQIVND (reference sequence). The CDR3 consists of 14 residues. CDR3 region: CASSMRHRGEKLFF. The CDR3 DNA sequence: TGTGCCAGTAGTATGAGGCATCGTGGAGAAAAACTGTTTTTT.

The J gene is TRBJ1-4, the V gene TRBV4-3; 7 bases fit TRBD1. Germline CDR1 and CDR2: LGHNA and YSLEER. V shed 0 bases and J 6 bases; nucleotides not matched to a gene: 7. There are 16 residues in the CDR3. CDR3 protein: CASSQDSVQGYEKLFF. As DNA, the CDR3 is TGCGCCAGCAGCCAAGATAGTGTACAGGGGTATGAAAAACTGTTTTTT.

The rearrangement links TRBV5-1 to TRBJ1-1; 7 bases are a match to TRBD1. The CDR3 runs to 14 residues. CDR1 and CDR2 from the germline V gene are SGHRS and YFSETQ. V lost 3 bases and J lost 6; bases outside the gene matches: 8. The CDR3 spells CASSYRGTSSEAFF. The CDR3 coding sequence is TGCGCCAGCAGCTACAGGGGTACGAGCTCTGAAGCTTTCTTT. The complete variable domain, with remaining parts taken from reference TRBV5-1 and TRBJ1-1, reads KAGVTQTPRYLIKTRGQQVTLSCSPISGHRSVSWYQQTPGQGLQFLFEYFSETQRNKGNFPGRFSGRQFSNSRSEMNVSTLELGDSALYLCASSYRGTSSEAFFGQGTRLTVV.

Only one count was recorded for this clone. The CDR3 DNA sequence: TGTGCCAGCACATTCTTGGACACCTATAATTCACCCCTCCACTTT. It specifies CASTFLDTYNSPLHF. The V gene is TRBV2, the J gene TRBJ1-6; TRBD1 is a possible D gene (5 bases). CDR3 length: 15 residues. V shed 7 bases and J shed 2 bases, with 12 bases lying between them. Germline loops: CDR1 SNHLY, CDR2 FYNNEI.

Written as DNA, the CDR3 is TGTGCCAGCAGCCGACAGGTGAACACTGAAGCTTTCTTT. Protein: CASSRQVNTEAFF. The V gene is TRBV5-6, the J gene TRBJ1-1; D possibly corresponds to TRBD1 (6 bases). Trimming pared 4 bases from V and 0 bases from J, leaving 7 bases between. The germline gives CDR1 SGHDT, CDR2 YYEEEE. This CDR3 is 13 amino acids long.

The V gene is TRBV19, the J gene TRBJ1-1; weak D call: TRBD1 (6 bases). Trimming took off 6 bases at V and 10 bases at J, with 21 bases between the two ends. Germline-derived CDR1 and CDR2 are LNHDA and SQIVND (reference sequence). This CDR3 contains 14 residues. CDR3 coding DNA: TGTGCCAGTAGACCGATTACAGGGATTGAGAGAGCTTTCTTT. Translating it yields CASRPITGIERAFF.

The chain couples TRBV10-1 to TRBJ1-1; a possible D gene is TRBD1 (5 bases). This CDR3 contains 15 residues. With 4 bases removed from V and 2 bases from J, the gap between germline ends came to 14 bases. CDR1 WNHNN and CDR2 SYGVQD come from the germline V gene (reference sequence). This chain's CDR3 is CASSAGERGNTEAFF. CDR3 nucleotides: TGCGCCAGCAGTGCGGGAGAAAGGGGTAACACTGAAGCTTTCTTT.

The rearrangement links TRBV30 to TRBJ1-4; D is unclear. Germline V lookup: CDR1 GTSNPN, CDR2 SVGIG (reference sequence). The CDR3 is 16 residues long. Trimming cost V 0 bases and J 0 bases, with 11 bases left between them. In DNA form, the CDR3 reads TGTGCCTGGAGTGTTGGTAGACTTGCAACTAATGAAAAACTGTTTTTT. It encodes CAWSVGRLATNEKLFF.

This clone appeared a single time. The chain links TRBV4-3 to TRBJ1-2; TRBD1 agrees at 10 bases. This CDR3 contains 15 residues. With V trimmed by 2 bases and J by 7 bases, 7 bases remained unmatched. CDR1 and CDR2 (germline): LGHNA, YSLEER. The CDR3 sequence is CASSQPGQGISGYTF. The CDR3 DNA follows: TGCGCCAGCAGCCAACCGGGACAGGGGATCAGTGGCTACACCTTC.

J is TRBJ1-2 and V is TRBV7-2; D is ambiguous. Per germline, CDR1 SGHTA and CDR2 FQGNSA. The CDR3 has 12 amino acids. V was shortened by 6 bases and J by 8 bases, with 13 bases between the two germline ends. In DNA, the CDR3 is TGTGCCAGCAGTCCCACAGCGGCGGGCTACACCTTC. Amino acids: CASSPTAAGYTF.

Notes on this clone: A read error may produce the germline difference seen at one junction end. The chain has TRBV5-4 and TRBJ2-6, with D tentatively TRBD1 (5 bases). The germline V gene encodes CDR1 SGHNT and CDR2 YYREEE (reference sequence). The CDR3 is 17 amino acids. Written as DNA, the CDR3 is TGTGCCAGCAGCTTGGGGACAAGAATCTCTGGGGCCAACGGCCTGACTTTC. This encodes CASSLGTRISGANGLTF.

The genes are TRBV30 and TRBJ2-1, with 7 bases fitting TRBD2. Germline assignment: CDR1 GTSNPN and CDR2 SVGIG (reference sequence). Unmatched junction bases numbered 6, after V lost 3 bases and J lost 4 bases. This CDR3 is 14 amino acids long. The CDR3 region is CAWRLAGAYNEQFF. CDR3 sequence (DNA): TGTGCCTGGAGATTGGCGGGAGCTTACAATGAGCAGTTCTTC.

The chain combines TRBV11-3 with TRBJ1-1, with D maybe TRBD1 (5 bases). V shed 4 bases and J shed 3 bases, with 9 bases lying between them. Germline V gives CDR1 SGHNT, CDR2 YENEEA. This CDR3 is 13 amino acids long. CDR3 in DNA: TGTGCCAGCAGCTCCAGGGTTGACACTGAAGCTTTCTTT. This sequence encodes CASSSRVDTEAFF. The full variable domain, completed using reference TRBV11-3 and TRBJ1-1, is EAGVVQSPRYKIIEKKQPVAFWCNPISGHNTLYWYLQNLGQGPELLIRYENEEAVDDSQLPKDRFSAERLKGVDSTLKIQPAELGDSAVYLCASSSRVDTEAFFGQGTRLTVV.

CDR3 nucleotides: TGTGCCAGCAGCTTAAATGGGGGCTTGAACTATGGCTACACCTTC. Encoded protein: CASSLNGGLNYGYTF. This chain connects TRBV7-2 to TRBJ1-2; TRBD1 is a possible D gene (6 bases). The CDR3 runs to 15 residues. Trimming stripped 2 bases from V and 2 bases from J, with 12 bases between. Germline assignment: CDR1 SGHTA and CDR2 FQGNSA.

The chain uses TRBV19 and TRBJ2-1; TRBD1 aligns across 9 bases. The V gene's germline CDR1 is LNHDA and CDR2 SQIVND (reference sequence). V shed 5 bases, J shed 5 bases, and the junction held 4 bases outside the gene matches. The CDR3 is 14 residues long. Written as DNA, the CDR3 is TGTGCCAGTAGTCCGCGACAGGGGGACAATGAGCAGTTCTTC. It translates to CASSPRQGDNEQFF. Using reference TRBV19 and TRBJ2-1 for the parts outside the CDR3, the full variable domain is DGGITQSPKYLFRKEGQNVTLSCEQNLNHDAMYWYRQDPGQGLRLIYYSQIVNDFQKGDIAEGYSVSREKKESFPLTVTSAQKNPTAFYLCASSPRQGDNEQFFGPGTRLTVL.

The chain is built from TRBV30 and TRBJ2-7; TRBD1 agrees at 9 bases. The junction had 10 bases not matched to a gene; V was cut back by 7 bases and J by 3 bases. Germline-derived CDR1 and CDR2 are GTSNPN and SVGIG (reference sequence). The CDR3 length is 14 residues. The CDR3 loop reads CASAPGTGNYEQYF. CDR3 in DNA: TGTGCCTCCGCTCCCGGGACAGGGAACTACGAGCAGTACTTC.

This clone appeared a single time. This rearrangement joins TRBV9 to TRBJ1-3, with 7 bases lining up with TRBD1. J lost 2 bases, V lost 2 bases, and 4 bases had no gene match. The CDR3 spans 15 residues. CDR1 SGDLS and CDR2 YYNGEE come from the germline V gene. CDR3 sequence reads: CASSVGQAAGNTIYF. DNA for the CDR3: TGTGCCAGCAGCGTCGGACAGGCGGCTGGAAACACCATATATTTT.

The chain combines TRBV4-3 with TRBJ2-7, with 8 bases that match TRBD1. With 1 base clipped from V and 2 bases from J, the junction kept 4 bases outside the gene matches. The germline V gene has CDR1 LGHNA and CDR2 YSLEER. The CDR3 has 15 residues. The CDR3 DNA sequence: TGCGCCAGCAGCCAAGGTCCGGACAGGGCCTACGAGCAGTACTTC. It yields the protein CASSQGPDRAYEQYF.

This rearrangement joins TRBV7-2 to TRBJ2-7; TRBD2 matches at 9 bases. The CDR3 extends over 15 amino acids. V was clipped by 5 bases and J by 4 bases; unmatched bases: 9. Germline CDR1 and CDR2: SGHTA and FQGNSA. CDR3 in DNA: TGTGCCAGCAGCGAAAGCGGGGGGAAAGTTTACGAGCAGTACTTC. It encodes CASSESGGKVYEQYF.

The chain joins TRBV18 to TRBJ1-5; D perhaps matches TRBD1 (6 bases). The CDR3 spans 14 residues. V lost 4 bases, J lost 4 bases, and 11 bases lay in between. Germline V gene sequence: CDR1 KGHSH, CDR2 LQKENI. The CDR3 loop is CASSQQQGNQPQHF. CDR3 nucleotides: TGTGCCAGCTCACAGCAACAGGGAAATCAGCCCCAGCATTTT. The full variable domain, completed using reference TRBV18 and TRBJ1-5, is NAGVMQNPRHLVRRRGQEARLRCSPMKGHSHVYWYRQLPEEGLKFMVYLQKENIIDESGMPKERFSAEFPKEGPSILRIQQVVRGDSAAYFCASSQQQGNQPQHFGDGTRLSIL.

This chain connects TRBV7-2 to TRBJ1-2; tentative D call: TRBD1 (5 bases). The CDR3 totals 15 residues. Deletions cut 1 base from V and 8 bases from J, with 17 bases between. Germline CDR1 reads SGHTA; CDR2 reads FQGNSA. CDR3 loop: CASSLEIAGSQGYTF. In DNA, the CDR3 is TGTGCCAGCAGCTTAGAAATCGCAGGGTCTCAGGGCTACACCTTC.

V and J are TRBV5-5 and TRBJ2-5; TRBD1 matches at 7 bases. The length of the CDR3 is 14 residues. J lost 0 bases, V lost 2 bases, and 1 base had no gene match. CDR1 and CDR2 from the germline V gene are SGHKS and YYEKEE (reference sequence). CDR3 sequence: CASSLQGYQETQYF. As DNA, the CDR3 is TGTGCCAGCAGCTTACAGGGGTACCAAGAGACCCAGTACTTC.

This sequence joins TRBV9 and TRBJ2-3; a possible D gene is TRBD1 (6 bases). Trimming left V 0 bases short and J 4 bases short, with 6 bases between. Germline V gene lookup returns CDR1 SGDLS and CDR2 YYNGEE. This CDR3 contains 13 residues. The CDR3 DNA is TGTGCCAGCAGCGTAGCAGGGGCAGATACGCAGTATTTT. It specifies CASSVAGADTQYF.